This TCR beta chain was recorded in a study of blood T cell repertoires in COVID-19. Study context: The United States, Italy and Spain were the sources of the acute and convalescent COVID-19 samples.

The data were produced by immunoSEQ multiplex PCR, yet TCRdb's version contains in-frame clones alone and is incomplete. The sample carries roughly 60,000 clones, approximately 86% recorded once. Trimming removed 8 bases from V and 2 bases from J, with 13 bases in between. This CDR3 region has 14 residues. The germline V gene encodes CDR1 SGHAT and CDR2 FQNNGV. The source of this sequence is a man aged 65 to 79 with acute or convalescent COVID-19. This chain links TRBV11-2 with TRBJ2-1; D might be TRBD2 (6 bases). The sample was peripheral blood. CDR3 region: CASHIGGTYNEQFF. Here the CDR3 DNA reads TGTGCCAGCCACATCGGCGGGACCTACAATGAGCAGTTCTTC. Combining the CDR3 with reference TRBV11-2 and TRBJ2-1 gives the whole variable domain EAGVAQSPRYKIIEKRQSVAFWCNPISGHATLYWYQQILGQGPKLLIQFQNNGVVDDSQLPKDRFSAERLKGVDSTLKIQPAKLEDSAVYLCASHIGGTYNEQFFGPGTRLTVL.